The 5 T cell receptor beta chains reported below all come from one sample, sequenced in a study of graft-versus-host responses after intestinal transplantation. Their target antigens are unknown. Here immunoSEQ multiplex PCR was the method, and the copy in TCRdb shows in-frame clones only, minus some. The sample yields over 100,000 clones, roughly 95% seen once. The sequencing here drew on unstimulated CD8+ T cells sorted from spleen or lymph node cells, taken before intestinal transplant. The receptor set was obtained from a human donor who received an intestinal transplant.

V usage is TRBV11-1 and J usage is TRBJ1-5; D gene uncertain. Trimming left V 0 bases short and J 9 bases short, with 9 bases between. The CDR3 consists of 13 residues. Germline CDR1 is SGHAT and CDR2 is FQDESV (reference sequence). The CDR3: CASSLADGRPQHF. The DNA for the CDR3 is TGTGCCAGCAGCTTAGCAGACGGCCGGCCCCAGCATTTT. The full variable domain, completed using reference TRBV11-1 and TRBJ1-5, is EAEVAQSPRYKITEKSQAVAFWCDPISGHATLYWYRQILGQGPELLVQFQDESVVDDSQLPKDRFSAERLKGVDSTLKIQPAELGDSAMYLCASSLADGRPQHFGDGTRLSIL.

The CDR3 nucleotides read TGTGCCAGCAGCTTAAAAGTCGGGGCCTACGAGCAGTACTTC. Translated, it gives CASSLKVGAYEQYF. V usage is TRBV7-6 and J usage is TRBJ2-7, with D possibly being TRBD2 (5 bases). Germline CDR1 reads SGHVS; CDR2 reads FNYEAQ. Between the trimmed V and J ends, which lost 2 bases and 2 bases, there was a span of 10 bases. CDR3 length equals 14 residues.

The rearrangement uses TRBV19 and TRBJ2-6, with no clear D. From germline, CDR1 is LNHDA and CDR2 SQIVND (reference sequence). This CDR3 spans 14 amino acids. V lost 7 bases and J lost 0, with 7 bases in between. The CDR3 loop reads CASNLDSGANVLTF. In nucleotides, the CDR3 is TGTGCCAGTAATCTAGACTCTGGGGCCAACGTCCTGACTTTC.

The chain has TRBV5-6 and TRBJ1-2, with D possibly being TRBD1 (6 bases). The V gene lost 4 bases and the J gene lost 2 bases, with 9 bases spanning the gap. CDR3 length: 13 residues. CDR1 is SGHDT, CDR2 YYEEEE, per germline. The CDR3 DNA follows: TGTGCCAGCAGCCCCGGACAGAACTATGGCTACACCTTC. Protein product: CASSPGQNYGYTF.

In regard to this clone: Other nucleotide sequences in the sample specify the same CDR3. The V and J genes are TRBV5-5 and TRBJ2-7; D remains ambiguous. Germline CDR1 SGHKS, CDR2 YYEKEE (reference sequence). Between the trimmed V and J ends, which lost 1 base and 0 bases, there was a span of 14 bases. This CDR3 contains 16 residues. The CDR3 spells CASSLFDVPSSYEQYF. CDR3 in DNA: TGTGCCAGCAGCTTGTTTGACGTACCTAGCTCCTACGAGCAGTACTTC.